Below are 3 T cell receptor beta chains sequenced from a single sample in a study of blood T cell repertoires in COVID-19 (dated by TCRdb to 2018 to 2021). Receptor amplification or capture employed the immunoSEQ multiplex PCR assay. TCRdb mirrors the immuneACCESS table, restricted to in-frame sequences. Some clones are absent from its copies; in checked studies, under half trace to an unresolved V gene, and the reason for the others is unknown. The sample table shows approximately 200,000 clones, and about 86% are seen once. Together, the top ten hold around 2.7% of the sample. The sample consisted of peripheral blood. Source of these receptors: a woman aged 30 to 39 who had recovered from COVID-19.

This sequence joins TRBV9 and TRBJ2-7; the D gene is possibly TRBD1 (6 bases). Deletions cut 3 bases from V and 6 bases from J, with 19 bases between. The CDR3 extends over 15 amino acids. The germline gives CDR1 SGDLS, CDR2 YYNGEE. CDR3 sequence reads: CASSASGDPAFEQYF. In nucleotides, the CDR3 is TGTGCCAGCAGCGCCTCAGGGGATCCCGCCTTCGAGCAGTACTTC. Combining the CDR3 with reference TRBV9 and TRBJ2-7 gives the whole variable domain DSGVTQTPKHLITATGQRVTLRCSPRSGDLSVYWYQQSLDQGLQFLIQYYNGEERAKGNILERFSAQQFPDLHSELNLSSLELGDSALYFCASSASGDPAFEQYFGPGTRLTVT.

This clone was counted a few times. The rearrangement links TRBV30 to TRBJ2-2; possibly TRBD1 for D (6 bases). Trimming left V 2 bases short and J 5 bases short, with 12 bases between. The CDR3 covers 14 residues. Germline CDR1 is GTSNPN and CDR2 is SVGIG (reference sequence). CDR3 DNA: TGTGCCTGGAGTAGGTGGGGGCAAACCGGGGAGCTGTTTTTT. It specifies CAWSRWGQTGELFF.

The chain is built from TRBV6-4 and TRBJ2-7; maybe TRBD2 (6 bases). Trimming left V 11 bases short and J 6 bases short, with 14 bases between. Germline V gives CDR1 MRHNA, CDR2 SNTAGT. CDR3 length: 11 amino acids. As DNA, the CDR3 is TGTGCCGGGGACGGGGGTCCCGAGCAGTACTTC. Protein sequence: CAGDGGPEQYF.